This note documents a single T cell receptor beta chain sequence. In its sample, this clone was seen a few times. There is no known antigen for this receptor. Per-nucleotide qualities are absent, and no much larger clonotype sits a single base away. The data originate from a study of shared clonotypes between healthy human individuals (TCRdb year 2020). Regarding the study in general: The cohort comprised a couple of women and a few men aged 18 to 49 years. For each donor, CD4 naive and CD4 memory were each given three plates, CD8 naive was given two plates, and CD8 memory was given one plate. To estimate repertoire size and how much clonotype sharing occurs between individuals, the study deeply sequenced the blood TCR repertoires of five or six healthy adults. Different laboratories and diverse techniques were used to prepare libraries and sequence TCR repertoires, to increase sequencing depth and limit assay-specific biases. Leukapheresis yielded between about 0.85 and 9 billion PBMCs per donor.

TCR CDR3 regions were amplified from genomic DNA by multiplex PCR using the deep immunoSEQ assay. Extracted genomic DNA from each cell subset was distributed evenly across all wells of several immunoSEQ 96-well plates, and each plate was treated as a replicate. For sorted subsets, about 210 ng of genomic DNA, equivalent to 25,000 to 35,000 T cell genomes, went into each replicate PCR. The purified libraries were quantified using a Qubit 3.0 fluorometer, sized with a Bioanalyzer 2100, and then quantified again using the KAPA Library Quantification kit. A separate single-read 150-cycle Illumina NextSeq 550 flow cell was used to sequence each immunoSEQ 96-well plate. The published analysis was carried out like this. Because the immunoSEQ output included only junctional sequences and no quality scores, the filtering could not be the same as the filtering used for full-length reads. Sequences were annotated with PyIR, a Python wrapper for IgBLAST v1.9, and V/J genes and CDR3 were assigned using IMGT germline references. Reads with weak V/J assignments (E-value above 1e-6), missing CDR3, stop codons, out-of-frame junctions, or ambiguous translated residues were removed. V3J clonotypes were defined as sequences sharing an identical inferred V gene, J gene, and CDR3 amino acid sequence. The percentage overlap between two repertoires was calculated by dividing the number of shared unique clonotypes by the size of the smaller repertoire. Repertoire richness was assessed with RTK rarefaction, the Chao1 estimator, and Recon v2.1 estimates of unobserved clonotypes. Generation probabilities were computed with OLGA for all TCRbeta clonotypes obtained by the gDNA method from a few donors. The clones in this table, taken by TCRdb from immuneACCESS, are in-frame only. Not every clone is retained; where verified, under half of the shortfall comes from an unresolved V gene, and the cause of the rest is unknown. For V, J and clone size, that table is used; D and trimming come from the DNA. In all, the sample holds about 750,000 clones, and 90% to 95% of those were seen once. In total, the top ten clones hold approximately 25% of the sample.

The germline V end is reduced by 4 bases and the J end by 9 bases; junction bases left unmatched: 7. The CDR1 and CDR2 encoded by the germline V gene (reference sequence) are LNHNV and YYDKDF. The CDR3 covers 15 residues, taking in both the cysteine and the phenylalanine. Of the read, only the CDR3 DNA is kept; its 45 bases are in frame from base 1. Broad study findings and their caveats: Because the study included only a small number of donors, the genetic and exposure-history diversity represented was limited. Compared with non-shared clonotypes, clonotypes shared by all four sorted-subset donors had higher generation probabilities. Naive subsets generally had larger estimated clonotype richness than memory subsets did. Rarefaction of sorted-subset datasets indicated incomplete sequencing despite the large sequencing depth. Sampling was limited to blood, and TCR repertoires in tissue likely differ from TCR repertoires in blood. When a few donors were compared, the shared fraction of clonotypes was around 5% for naive CD4, about 4% for naive CD8, more than 2% for memory CD4, and roughly 0.43% for memory CD8. Pairwise subsampling led to the expectation that sequencing depth would affect the degree of clonotype sharing among donors.

For the CD8 naive samples, CD45RO-negative cells were positively selected for CCR7, yielding a CD45RA+CCR7+ population from which TemRA cells were excluded. The donors were healthy, HIV-negative adults who had no recently reported acute infections or vaccinations. Only Caucasian adults living in Nashville, Tennessee, USA were represented among the donors. After blood collection by leukapheresis, PBMCs were isolated using Ficoll-Histopaque density gradient centrifugation and then cryopreserved in the vapor phase of liquid nitrogen. Analytical flow cytometry was used to check the purity and quantity of each magnetically sorted T cell population. From each sorted fraction, genomic DNA was isolated and quantified by UV absorbance on a Nanodrop 2000c.

The rearrangement joined TRBV15 to TRBJ2-5, and 14 junctional nucleotides match TRBD2. This TCR was sampled from a man under 40 in good health. Sequenced sample: naive CD8+ T cells sorted from blood. The sample's cell subset or site label, decoded: CD45RA+CCR7+. The nucleotide sequence reads as follows: TGTGCCACCAGCACCGGGACTAGCGGGAGTGCGGCCCAGTACTTC. It specifies CATSTGTSGSAAQYF.